The 15 T cell receptor beta chains below were found in one sample sequenced in a study of CD8 T cells in ankylosing spondylitis. Study-level results: What seemed typical of ankylosing spondylitis blood was a TCR beta motif built from roughly eight highly homologous variants.

Their antigen targets remain unknown. MiXCR was run by TCRdb on the 5' RACE reads, yielding one entry per CDR3 protein. The sample contains more than 250,000 distinct CDR3 sequences, less than 10% of which appear only once. Sequences were obtained from blood, either unsorted or a sorted T cell fraction (not recorded which). Every receptor here comes from a male donor with ankylosing spondylitis.

This clonotype has just a few counts. The chain's CDR3 is CSVGSSRRQGLRETQYF. CDR3 nucleotides: TGCAGCGTTGGGAGTAGCCGGCGACAGGGGTTGCGAGAGACCCAGTACTTC. The chain uses TRBV29-1 and TRBJ2-5; 8 bases are shared with TRBD1. The J segment lost 4 bases and the V segment lost 4 bases, leaving 17 bases of the junction unmatched. This CDR3 comprises 17 residues. Germline CDR1 reads SQVTM; CDR2 reads ANQGSEA.

This clonotype was seen more than once but under ten times. J is TRBJ2-3 and V is TRBV27; either TRBD1 or TRBD2 may fit D (5 bases each). Germline CDR1 is MNHEY and CDR2 is SMNVEV (reference sequence). The CDR3 covers 18 residues. V lost 5 bases, J lost 0 bases, and 21 bases lay in between. In DNA form, the CDR3 reads TGTGCCAGCAGTAAAATGCCCAGGGACGGTACTAGCACAGATACGCAGTATTTT. Residues: CASSKMPRDGTSTDTQYF.

This clonotype was observed many times. The V call is TRBV5-1, the J call TRBJ2-1; 11 bases agree with TRBD2. Germline CDR1 is SGHRS and CDR2 is YFSETQ. The CDR3 is 15 amino acids. Trimming cost V 4 bases and J 7 bases; bases outside gene matches: 7. The CDR3 coding sequence is TGCGCCAGCAGCGCACGGACTAGCGGGCCAAATGAGCAGTTCTTC. It is translated as CASSARTSGPNEQFF. Drawing the rest from reference TRBV5-1 and TRBJ2-1, the complete variable domain is KAGVTQTPRYLIKTRGQQVTLSCSPISGHRSVSWYQQTPGQGLQFLFEYFSETQRNKGNFPGRFSGRQFSNSRSEMNVSTLELGDSALYLCASSARTSGPNEQFFGPGTRLTVL.

V gene TRBV5-1 combines with J gene TRBJ2-6; a possible D gene is TRBD1 (6 bases). Trimming stripped 3 bases from V and 0 bases from J, with 7 bases between. Germline CDR1 is SGHRS and CDR2 is YFSETQ. The CDR3 has 15 amino acids. The CDR3 DNA sequence: TGCGCCAGCAGCTGGGACATCTCTGGGGCCAACGTCCTGACTTTC. Its protein is CASSWDISGANVLTF.

This clonotype turned up a few times. The chain has TRBV28 and TRBJ1-3; possibly TRBD1 for D (5 bases). This CDR3 region has 18 residues. Germline V CDR1 and CDR2: MDHEN, SYDVKM. Trimming took 3 bases from V and 3 from J, leaving 21 bases between them. CDR3 nucleotide sequence: TGTGCCAGCAGTTTCGCCCTCGCGGGGGTAAAGAGTGGAAACACCATATATTTT. It specifies CASSFALAGVKSGNTIYF.

This clonotype was picked up a small number of times. This chain connects TRBV9 to TRBJ1-3; 7 positions match TRBD1. The CDR3 extends over 15 amino acids. V lost 4 bases, J lost 2 bases, and 6 bases stayed unmatched. CDR1 and CDR2 (germline): SGDLS, YYNGEE. The CDR3 DNA sequence: TGTGCCAGCAGCCGACCGGGGACAGCTGGAAACACCATATATTTT. Protein sequence: CASSRPGTAGNTIYF.

In its sample, this clonotype was seen a few times. The rearrangement uses TRBV7-2 and TRBJ2-1; D uncertain. The CDR3 consists of 13 residues. V shed 3 bases and J shed 5 bases, with 8 bases lying between them. CDR1 SGHTA and CDR2 FQGNSA come from the germline V gene. CDR3 region: CASSFGRDNEQFF. CDR3 nucleotides: TGTGCCAGCAGCTTCGGCCGGGACAATGAGCAGTTCTTC.

The rearrangement uses TRBV7-2 and TRBJ1-2; D unclear. The CDR3 length is 16 residues. V dropped 2 bases and J dropped 4 bases, with 17 bases sitting between them. Per the germline V gene, CDR1 is SGHTA and CDR2 is FQGNSA. For the CDR3, the DNA is TGTGCCAGCAGCTTATGGTCGGTAGGACCCGTCTATGGCTACACCTTC. It specifies CASSLWSVGPVYGYTF.

The chain joins TRBV5-1 to TRBJ1-4; D unclear. Germline values: CDR1 SGHRS, CDR2 YFSETQ. The CDR3 is made up of 14 amino acids. The V end lost 0 bases, the J end lost 7 bases, and 10 bases lay between the germline ends. In DNA form, the CDR3 reads TGCGCCAGCAGCTTGGCAGGCCAAGTTGAAAAACTGTTTTTT. This sequence encodes CASSLAGQVEKLFF.

This clonotype was seen more than once but under ten times. The rearrangement links TRBV12-3 or TRBV12-4 to TRBJ2-3; 8 positions agree with TRBD2. This CDR3 spans 14 amino acids. The J segment lost 4 bases and the V segment lost 4 bases, leaving 4 bases of the junction unmatched. The CDR3 sequence is CASSSGTRPDTQYF. CDR3 in DNA: TGTGCCAGCAGTTCCGGGACTAGACCAGATACGCAGTATTTT.

This chain links TRBV2 with TRBJ2-1; D unresolved. Germline values: CDR1 SNHLY, CDR2 FYNNEI. The length of the CDR3 is 13 residues. V was cut by 5 bases and J by 6 bases, with 11 bases left in between. CDR3 bases: TGTGCCAGCAGTCTTCCGGGCAGCAATGAGCAGTTCTTC. This encodes CASSLPGSNEQFF.

This clonotype was found a few times. The chain is built from TRBV20-1 and TRBJ2-1; TRBD1 aligns across 9 bases. V dropped 5 bases and J dropped 7; count of bases not matched to a gene: 6. CDR1 is DFQATT, CDR2 SNEGSKA, per germline (reference sequence). The length of the CDR3 is 13 residues. The DNA of the CDR3 is TGCAGTGCTGTACGGGACAGGGTGAATGAGCAGTTCTTC. Its translation is CSAVRDRVNEQFF.

V gene TRBV5-1 combines with J gene TRBJ2-1, with 8 nucleotides matching TRBD1. The CDR3 is 16 amino acids. CDR1 is SGHRS, CDR2 YFSETQ, per germline. The ends lost 0 bases at V and 5 bases at J; junction bases unmatched: 7. The CDR3, as DNA: TGCGCCAGCAGCTTGGGTGGACAGGGTCCCCACAATGAGCAGTTCTTC. Its translation is CASSLGGQGPHNEQFF. Variable domain in full (rest from reference TRBV5-1 and TRBJ2-1): KAGVTQTPRYLIKTRGQQVTLSCSPISGHRSVSWYQQTPGQGLQFLFEYFSETQRNKGNFPGRFSGRQFSNSRSEMNVSTLELGDSALYLCASSLGGQGPHNEQFFGPGTRLTVL.

This clonotype was seen more than once but under ten times. V gene TRBV5-5 combines with J gene TRBJ1-1, with D uncertain. The CDR3 totals 13 residues. CDR1 SGHKS and CDR2 YYEKEE come from the germline V gene (reference sequence). V was pared by 3 bases and J by 3 bases, with 9 bases between. The CDR3 spells CASSWGTDTEAFF. The DNA for the CDR3 is TGTGCCAGCAGCTGGGGAACAGACACTGAAGCTTTCTTT.

This clonotype was seen ten or more times. This chain connects TRBV5-1 to TRBJ2-2, with TRBD2 matching over 8 bases. The CDR3 loop spans 16 amino acids. Germline values: CDR1 SGHRS, CDR2 YFSETQ. The J segment lost 5 bases and the V segment lost 2 bases, leaving 8 bases of the junction unmatched. CDR3 coding DNA: TGCGCCAGCAGCTTCCCGGTGAGCGGGAGAACCGGGGAGCTGTTTTTT. It codes for CASSFPVSGRTGELFF.